A selection of T cell receptor beta chains follows, all from one sample in a study of T cells in Graves' hyperthyroidism and ophthalmopathy. From the multiplex PCR reads, TCRdb called clonotypes with MiXCR, one entry per CDR3 protein. The table lists 300,000 to 450,000 distinct CDR3 sequences, 18% of them singletons. Sample: blood. The receptors come from a woman aged 35 to 49 with Graves' ophthalmopathy. Each CDR3 is given without its conserved first and last residue. D genes are given only for firm matches.

v_call	j_call	d_call	cdr3_aa
TRBV12-3/TRBV12-4	TRBJ2-3	TRBD1	ASIPTSDRDLTDTQY
TRBV28	TRBJ1-5	NA	ASSLLQGVQPQH
TRBV5-1	TRBJ2-7	NA	ASSSRREQY
TRBV4-3	TRBJ2-7	TRBD2	ASSLHPNRDYPNDEQY
TRBV4-1	TRBJ2-2	TRBD1	ASSQGRDRGQVVAGELF
TRBV6-1	TRBJ2-5	NA	ASGSPRNQETQY
TRBV5-1	TRBJ2-3	NA	ASSPGLSGTDTQY
TRBV6-5	TRBJ1-5	TRBD1	ASSSRRDRDDQPQH
TRBV28	TRBJ1-1	NA	ASSSPGAKTEAF
TRBV4-1	TRBJ1-1	NA	ASRGAEAF
TRBV6-2/TRBV6-3	TRBJ1-2	NA	ASLERGSPNYGYT
TRBV9	TRBJ2-7	NA	ASSAGTGPYEQY
TRBV24-1	TRBJ2-7	NA	ATSAGPPSSYEQY
TRBV12-3/TRBV12-4	TRBJ2-6	TRBD1	ASSPGTGEHSGANVLT
TRBV13	TRBJ1-1	NA	ASSLGITGGWTEAF
TRBV29-1	TRBJ2-7	TRBD1	SVERGQGYEQY
TRBV28	TRBJ1-1	NA	ASREGGTEAF
TRBV7-8	TRBJ1-2	TRBD1	ASSLGDREREGYT
TRBV6-2/TRBV6-3	TRBJ1-1	NA	ASSYGGWNTEAF
TRBV19	TRBJ1-6	NA	ASSHRGISPLH
TRBV11-2	TRBJ2-7	NA	ASSFGSGQEREQY
TRBV7-2	TRBJ1-2	TRBD1	ASSFSGGSPNYGYT
TRBV6-5	TRBJ1-5	TRBD1	ASKAQGAFQPQH
TRBV6-4	TRBJ1-1	TRBD1	ASSDKGTGDWNTEAF
TRBV11-2	TRBJ2-5	NA	ASTFLGQETQY
TRBV20-1	TRBJ2-5	NA	SATVTQETQY
TRBV19	TRBJ2-1	NA	ASSRLVYNEQF
TRBV13	TRBJ2-7	TRBD1	ASSLTGDRGHEQY
TRBV29-1	TRBJ1-5	NA	SVSFETSNQPQP
TRBV28	TRBJ2-5	NA	ASSPPAKQETQY
TRBV24-1	TRBJ1-5	NA	ATSDRGGGNQPQH
TRBV12-3/TRBV12-4	TRBJ2-5	TRBD1	ATSEPTGGREETQY
TRBV19	TRBJ1-1	NA	ASSITSGREAF
TRBV28	TRBJ1-1	NA	ASSLRGYGNTEAF